These 18 T cell receptor beta chains were all obtained from the same sample, sequenced in a study of blood T cells in healthy people across ages. The authors ran a second PCR of roughly 7 to 11 cycles using a sample-barcoded 5' primer and a J-beta primer mix. Using its own MiXCR run on the 5' RACE reads, TCRdb lists one record per CDR3 protein. This sample has about 780,000 distinct CDR3 sequences, with more than 25% found just once. These records were also assigned to another study, of T cells of mothers and their children.

Sequencing input: blood. All receptors come from a boy between 10 and 17 years old in good health.

This clonotype has at least ten counts. The rearrangement uses TRBV9 and TRBJ1-4, with D uncertain. The germline CDR1 and CDR2 sequences are SGDLS and YYNGEE. This CDR3 comprises 16 residues. Trimming stripped 3 bases from V and 4 bases from J, with 16 bases between. CDR3 loop: CASSASGNPFNEKLFF. The CDR3 nucleotides read TGTGCCAGCAGCGCGTCCGGGAACCCCTTTAATGAAAAACTGTTTTTT.

J is TRBJ2-3 and V is TRBV20-1; weak D call: TRBD2 (6 bases). V gave up 1 base and J gave up 5 bases, with 13 bases separating them. The CDR3 contains 14 residues. Per the germline V gene, CDR1 is DFQATT and CDR2 is SNEGSKA (reference sequence). CDR3 sequence reads: CSARVVSGEDTQYF. CDR3 nucleotides: TGCAGTGCTAGAGTCGTGTCGGGGGAAGATACGCAGTATTTT.

This chain joins TRBV5-1 and TRBJ2-2; no definite D call. This CDR3 is 14 amino acids long. Germline CDR1 is SGHRS and CDR2 is YFSETQ. Trimming pared 2 bases from V and 1 base from J, leaving 6 bases between. The CDR3: CASSFTQNTGELFF. The DNA for the CDR3 is TGCGCCAGCAGCTTCACACAGAACACCGGGGAGCTGTTTTTT.

The chain carries TRBV30 and TRBJ2-5; 11 bases line up with TRBD2. Germline-derived CDR1 and CDR2 are GTSNPN and SVGIG (reference sequence). This CDR3 spans 15 amino acids. V shed 1 base, J shed 1 base, and the junction held 2 bases outside the gene matches. The CDR3 sequence is CAWSGGLAGQETQYF. In DNA form, the CDR3 reads TGTGCCTGGAGTGGCGGACTAGCGGGCCAAGAGACCCAGTACTTC.

This clonotype has at least ten counts. V and J are TRBV18 and TRBJ2-7; TRBD1 aligns across 7 bases. The CDR3 has 17 residues. The V gene's germline CDR1 is KGHSH and CDR2 LQKENI. V trimming: 3 bases; J trimming: 2 bases; junction bases outside the gene matches: 13. CDR3 in amino acids: CASSPILVLGGTYEQYF. The CDR3 nucleotides read TGTGCCAGCTCACCGATTCTTGTTCTAGGGGGCACCTACGAGCAGTACTTC.

This clonotype has just a few counts. The chain uses TRBV3-1 and TRBJ2-1; 9 bases line up with TRBD2. The CDR3 spans 18 residues. Germline CDR1 and CDR2: LGHDT and YNNKEL (reference sequence). V trimming: 0 bases; J trimming: 0 bases; junction bases outside the gene matches: 6. CDR3 residues: CASSQDRPAGGSYNEQFF. Here the CDR3 DNA reads TGTGCCAGCAGCCAAGATCGGCCAGCGGGGGGCTCCTACAATGAGCAGTTCTTC.

This clonotype occurred many times. The gene calls are TRBV29-1 and TRBJ2-5; 14 positions match TRBD2. CDR1 is SQVTM, CDR2 ANQGSEA, per germline. CDR3 length: 16 amino acids. V trimming: 6 bases; J trimming: 5 bases; junction bases outside the gene matches: 11. The chain's CDR3 is CSVDRLAGGPRETQYF. The CDR3 nucleotides are TGCAGCGTCGATCGACTAGCGGGGGGGCCTAGGGAGACCCAGTACTTC.

This chain joins TRBV20-1 and TRBJ2-5; no clear D. The CDR3 spans 13 residues. With 3 bases removed from V and 4 bases from J, the gap between germline ends came to 12 bases. Germline V gene sequence: CDR1 DFQATT, CDR2 SNEGSKA (reference sequence). CDR3 in amino acids: CSARLQPRETQYF. DNA for the CDR3: TGCAGTGCTAGGTTACAGCCTCGAGAGACCCAGTACTTC.

The chain uses TRBV7-6 and TRBJ1-4, with 10 positions matching TRBD1. With V trimmed by 0 bases and J by 1 base, 2 bases remained unmatched. From germline, CDR1 is SGHVS and CDR2 FNYEAQ. The CDR3 is 17 amino acids. CDR3 bases: TGTGCCAGCAGCTTAGCTGGGGACAGGGGAACTAATGAAAAACTGTTTTTT. The encoded protein is CASSLAGDRGTNEKLFF.

This clonotype was counted a few times. The gene calls are TRBV5-1 and TRBJ2-3; D is perhaps TRBD1 or TRBD2 (5 bases each). The CDR3 sequence is 16 residues long. V was trimmed by 0 bases and J by 0 bases, leaving 11 bases between them. Germline CDR1 reads SGHRS; CDR2 reads YFSETQ. CDR3 sequence (DNA): TGCGCCAGCAGCTTGGGGATGGGACCTAGCACAGATACGCAGTATTTT. Translating it yields CASSLGMGPSTDTQYF.

Here the CDR3 DNA reads TGTGCCAGCTCCATTTCCCCTAGCGGGGGGCCGAGGAATGAGCAGTTCTTC. Protein sequence: CASSISPSGGPRNEQFF. This chain joins TRBV27 and TRBJ2-1; 11 bases fit TRBD2. Trimming at V came to 8 bases and at J to 7 bases, leaving 16 bases not matched to a gene. Germline-derived CDR1 and CDR2 are MNHEY and SMNVEV (reference sequence). The CDR3 is 17 residues long.

This clonotype was observed a few times. The chain carries TRBV5-1 and TRBJ1-1; a possible D gene is TRBD1 (5 bases). The CDR3 sequence is 12 residues long. V lost 2 bases and J lost 8, with 10 bases in between. Germline V gene lookup returns CDR1 SGHRS and CDR2 YFSETQ. The CDR3 DNA follows: TGCGCCAGCAGCTTCCCGCAGGGAGAAGCTTTCTTT. Protein: CASSFPQGEAFF.

The chain employs TRBV19 and TRBJ2-1; TRBD1 aligns across 8 bases. This CDR3 comprises 14 residues. The V segment lost 6 bases and the J segment 5 bases; nucleotides outside the gene matches: 6. Germline V CDR1 and CDR2: LNHDA, SQIVND (reference sequence). CDR3 nucleotide sequence: TGTGCCAGTAGGATGGACAGGGTCAACAATGAGCAGTTCTTC. Translating gives CASRMDRVNNEQFF.

This clonotype appeared many times. J is TRBJ2-5 and V is TRBV12-3 or TRBV12-4, with D perhaps matching TRBD1 (6 bases). The J call is uncertain, as TRBJ2-7 better fits the DNA end. This CDR3 is 12 amino acids long. The CDR3 sequence: CASSLQGSEQYF. The CDR3 DNA reads TGTGCCAGCAGCTTACAGGGAAGCGAGCAGTACTTC.

CDR3 protein: CASSRTWAGTGNSYEQYF. The CDR3 DNA reads TGTGCCAGCAGCCGGACCTGGGCCGGGACAGGGAATTCGTACGAGCAGTACTTC. The genes are TRBV7-8 and TRBJ2-7, with 9 positions matching TRBD1. V shed 5 bases and J 4 bases; nucleotides not matched to a gene: 18. The CDR3 runs 18 residues. CDR1 and CDR2 from the germline V gene are SGHVS and FQNEAQ.

The CDR3 bases are TGCAGTGCTCCCCAACCTAGCGGGGTCACAGATACGCAGTATTTT. This gives the protein CSAPQPSGVTDTQYF. The chain links TRBV20-1 to TRBJ2-3, with TRBD2 matching over 9 bases. V lost 5 bases and J lost 2; bases outside the gene matches: 8. This CDR3 has 15 amino acids. The germline CDR1 and CDR2 sequences are DFQATT and SNEGSKA (reference sequence).

This clonotype appeared a single time. CDR3 sequence (DNA): TGTGCCAGCAGCGCCTGGGGACAGGGGGCGCCTTACAATGAGCAGTTCTTC. Amino acids: CASSAWGQGAPYNEQFF. The chain employs TRBV7-6 and TRBJ2-1, with TRBD1 matching over 12 bases. Losses at the gene ends were 5 bases for V and 4 bases for J; bases not matched to a gene: 9. The germline gives CDR1 SGHVS, CDR2 FNYEAQ. This CDR3 is built from 17 residues. The complete variable domain, with remaining parts taken from reference TRBV7-6 and TRBJ2-1, reads GAGVSQSPRYKVTKRGQDVALRCDPISGHVSLYWYRQALGQGPEFLTYFNYEAQQDKSGLPNDRFSAERPEGSISTLTIQRTEQRDSAMYRCASSAWGQGAPYNEQFFGPGTRLTVL.

This clonotype was picked up a small number of times. This chain connects TRBV29-1 to TRBJ1-1; no reliable D call. V dropped 4 bases and J dropped 3 bases, with 21 bases sitting between them. Germline values: CDR1 SQVTM, CDR2 ANQGSEA. The CDR3 is 16 residues long. The CDR3 DNA reads as TGCAGCGTTGCACCTCGACTAAGGGCGCGGGACACTGAAGCTTTCTTT. Residues: CSVAPRLRARDTEAFF.